The rows below give T cell receptor beta chains drawn from one sample of a study of glioma-infiltrating T cells. TCRdb re-analysed the multiplex PCR reads in MiXCR, keeping a single row per CDR3 protein. The sample holds fewer than 500,000 distinct CDR3 sequences, roughly two fifths seen once. Sequencing input: glioma tissue, nonneoplastic brain tissue, or PBMCs (not recorded which). The receptor set was obtained from a human donor with low-grade glioma or glioblastoma, undergoing nonglioma brain surgery, or in good health (not recorded which). Each CDR3 is given with its conserved first and last residue. A D gene is named only where the DNA matches it firmly. Where a row states a size, it is once, few, many or the class of an expanded clone; other rows omit it.

D gene	clone size	V gene	J gene	CDR3 protein	CDR3 DNA
TRBD1	-	TRBV18	TRBJ2-5	CASSRGTGRETQYF	TGTGCCAGCTCACGGGGGACAGGGAGAGAGACCCAGTACTTC
TRBD2	medium-sized	TRBV4-3	TRBJ2-1	CASSQGKTSGIGEQFF	TGCGCCAGCAGCCAGGGAAAGACTAGCGGGATCGGGGAGCAGTTCTTC
-	many	TRBV27	TRBJ1-1	CASSLDGPHRQAFF	TGTGCCAGCAGTTTAGACGGACCACACCGACAAGCTTTCTTT
-	few	TRBV20-1	TRBJ2-2	CSAPPITGELFF	TGCAGTGCCCCCCCCATCACCGGGGAGCTGTTTTTT
TRBD2	-	TRBV7-3	TRBJ2-3	CASSSKLAGGTDTQYF	TGTGCCAGCAGCTCCAAGCTAGCGGGAGGGACAGATACGCAGTATTTT
TRBD2	-	TRBV14	TRBJ2-5	CASSLGGAYQETQYF	TGTGCCAGCAGCCTGGGAGGGGCGTACCAAGAGACCCAGTACTTC
-	-	TRBV14	TRBJ1-5	CASSQEINQPQHF	TGTGCCAGCAGCCAGGAGATTAATCAGCCCCAGCATTTT
-	-	TRBV7-2	TRBJ2-7	CASSLSSGRISYEQYF	TGTGCCAGCAGCTTATCGAGTGGGAGGATTTCCTACGAGCAGTACTTC
TRBD1	few	TRBV2	TRBJ1-2	CATKGTGPYGYTF	TGTGCCACCAAGGGGACAGGTCCTTATGGCTACACCTTC
TRBD1	many	TRBV20-1	TRBJ1-5	CSAWDRLRNQPQHF	TGCAGTGCGTGGGACAGGCTTCGAAATCAGCCCCAGCATTTT
-	few	TRBV15	TRBJ2-1	CATSRDTRGYNEQFF	TGTGCCACCAGCAGAGATACCAGGGGCTACAATGAGCAGTTCTTC
TRBD2	few	TRBV4-2	TRBJ2-3	CASSQDGEGTDTQYF	TGTGCCAGCAGCCAAGATGGGGAGGGGACAGATACGCAGTATTTT
TRBD2	few	TRBV4-2	TRBJ2-5	CASSQVGLAGQYQETQYF	TGTGCCAGCAGCCAAGTTGGACTAGCGGGACAGTACCAAGAGACCCAGTACTTC
-	many	TRBV6-1	TRBJ1-1	CASNQRGHGRPEAFF	TGTGCCAGCAATCAACGGGGACACGGGAGGCCTGAAGCTTTCTTT
TRBD1	-	TRBV24-1	TRBJ2-5	CATSPGQGREETQYF	TGTGCCACCAGTCCGGGACAGGGGAGGGAAGAGACCCAGTACTTC
-	-	TRBV6-1	TRBJ2-1	CASSESKGDVMNEQFF	TGTGCCAGCAGTGAATCTAAGGGAGACGTTATGAATGAGCAGTTCTTC
-	many	TRBV24-1	TRBJ1-2	CATSDSNRDGYTF	TGTGCCACCAGTGACTCCAACAGGGATGGCTACACCTTC
-	-	TRBV7-2	TRBJ2-2	CASSLAIGTGELFF	TGTGCCAGCAGCTTGGCCATCGGCACCGGGGAGCTGTTTTTT
-	few	TRBV7-2	TRBJ2-7	CASSLGSDDAYEQYF	TGTGCCAGCAGCTTAGGATCCGATGACGCCTACGAGCAGTACTTC
-	few	TRBV20-1	TRBJ2-3	CSALIYLQDRRDTQYF	TGCAGTGCTTTGATCTATTTGCAGGACCGCCGGGATACGCAGTATTTT
TRBD2	many	TRBV15	TRBJ2-1	CATSRNKLAGEEGEQFF	TGTGCCACCAGCAGAAACAAACTAGCGGGAGAGGAAGGAGAGCAGTTCTTC
TRBD1	-	TRBV7-2	TRBJ1-2	CASSLVDRANYVYTF	TGTGCCAGCAGCTTAGTCGACAGGGCTAACTATGTCTACACCTTC
TRBD1	many	TRBV6-2/TRBV6-3	TRBJ2-1	CASRPYYDRGSYNEQFF	TGTGCCAGCAGGCCTTACTATGACAGGGGCTCCTACAATGAGCAGTTCTTC
-	-	TRBV10-3	TRBJ1-1	CAILPGGARNTEAFF	TGTGCCATCCTCCCGGGGGGGGCCCGGAACACTGAAGCTTTCTTT
-	few	TRBV7-7	TRBJ2-5	CASSSGPLKQETQYF	TGTGCTAGCAGCTCTGGGCCCCTCAAGCAAGAGACCCAGTACTTC
-	few	TRBV20-1	TRBJ2-3	CSAIYGSTDTQYF	TGCAGTGCTATCTACGGGAGCACAGATACGCAGTATTTT